The present T cell receptor (beta chain) was sequenced within a study of beta chain features in type 1 diabetes. About the study: When patients were set against healthy donors, age, gender and cell yields were similar.

A note on this clone: Its antigen remains unknown.

The CDR3 sequence is 14 residues long. The V gene end was trimmed by 4 bases and the J gene end by 6 bases; junction bases not matched to a gene: 3. Germline-derived CDR1 and CDR2 are SQVTM and ANQGSEA. Study-wide points: Researchers cautioned that cDNA sequencing could over-represent cells with high TCR expression. Shortening that was moderate but significant affected the TCRB CDR3s of Type 1 diabetes patients in all four CD4+ subsets.

Expressed TCRB transcripts were sequenced, since all the RNA that had been isolated was reverse transcribed. Regulatory, naive and central memory T cell samples averaged approximately 3.8 million reads. Assay used: immunoSEQ multiplex PCR; TCRdb lists only in-frame clones, some missing. The sample lists under 500,000 clones; approximately 30% were seen once. The sample taken for sequencing was naive CD4+ T cells from blood. The clonotype comes from a man between 18 and 29 years old in good health. The chain carries TRBV29-1 and TRBJ2-2; 12 nucleotides match TRBD2. Here the CDR3 DNA reads TGCAGCGTTGGGCCTAGCGGGAGGGCCGGGGAGCTGTTTTTT. Translating it yields CSVGPSGRAGELFF.